This T cell receptor beta chain derives from a study of T cells in Graves' hyperthyroidism and ophthalmopathy. Findings and caveats of the study: Ophthalmopathy and stable hyperthyroidism were told apart by a 13 V-J model.

Uncontrolled infection, other autoimmune disease, pregnancy or lactation led to exclusion. Before ophthalmopathy appeared, progressors gave blood at initial hyperthyroidism diagnosis. 9 to 10 ml fresh peripheral blood yielded the PBMCs. Germline CDR1 LNHDA, CDR2 SQIVND (reference sequence). The length of the CDR3 is 15 residues. V was trimmed by 1 base and J by 3 bases, leaving 13 bases between them. The source material, RNA transcripts, was used to amplify TCR beta CDR3 regions. An initial round of RT-PCR targeting the TCR CDR3 relied on the HTBI primer set. TCRdb reanalysed the multiplex PCR reads using MiXCR and keeps one entry per CDR3 protein. This repertoire shows around 280,000 distinct CDR3 sequences, about 14% found once; its top ten account for approximately 7.8%. There are a few counts of this clonotype. As yet, its antigen is unknown.

The sequenced sample was blood. The rearrangement links TRBV19 to TRBJ2-7; possibly TRBD1 or TRBD2 for D (5 bases each). This TCR came from a woman in her 30s with Graves' hyperthyroidism that later progressed to Graves' ophthalmopathy. The CDR3, as DNA: TGTGCCAGTAGTATAGGGGGCAGCGGAGGCTACGAGCAGTACTTC. It yields the protein CASSIGGSGGYEQYF.